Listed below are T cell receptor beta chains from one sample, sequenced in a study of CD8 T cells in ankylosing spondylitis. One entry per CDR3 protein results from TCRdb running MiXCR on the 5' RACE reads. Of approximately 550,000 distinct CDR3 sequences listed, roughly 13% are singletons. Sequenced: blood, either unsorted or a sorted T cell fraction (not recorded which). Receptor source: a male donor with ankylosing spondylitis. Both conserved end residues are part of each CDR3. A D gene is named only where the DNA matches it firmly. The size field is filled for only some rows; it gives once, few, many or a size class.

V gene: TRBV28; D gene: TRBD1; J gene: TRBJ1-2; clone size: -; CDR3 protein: CASSSGQGEGLYTF; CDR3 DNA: TGTGCCAGCAGTTCAGGACAGGGGGAGGGGCTCTACACCTTC
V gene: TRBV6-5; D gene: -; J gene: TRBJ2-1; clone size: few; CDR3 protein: CASRDEYNEQFF; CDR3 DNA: TGTGCCAGCAGGGACGAATACAATGAGCAGTTCTTC
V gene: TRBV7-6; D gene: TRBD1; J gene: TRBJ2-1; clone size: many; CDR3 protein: CASSLEDRSTAGSYNEQFF; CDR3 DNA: TGTGCCAGCAGCTTAGAGGACAGGTCAACCGCTGGCTCCTACAATGAGCAGTTCTTC
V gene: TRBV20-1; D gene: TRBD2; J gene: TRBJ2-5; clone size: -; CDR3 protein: CSARAAGAETQYF; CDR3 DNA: TGCAGTGCTAGAGCAGCGGGAGCAGAGACCCAGTACTTC
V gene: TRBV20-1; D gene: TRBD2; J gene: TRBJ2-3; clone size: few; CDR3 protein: CSAPKFGTSGSADTQYF; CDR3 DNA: TGCAGTGCTCCCAAGTTCGGGACTAGCGGGAGCGCAGATACGCAGTATTTT
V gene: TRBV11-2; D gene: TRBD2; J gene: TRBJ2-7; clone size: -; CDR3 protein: CASSLAGAGVLSYEQYF; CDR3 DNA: TGTGCCAGCAGCTTAGCTGGGGCGGGAGTCCTGTCCTACGAGCAGTACTTC
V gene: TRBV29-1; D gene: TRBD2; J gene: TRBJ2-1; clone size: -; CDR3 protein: CSGAGVSSYNEQFF; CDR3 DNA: TGCAGCGGAGCGGGAGTCAGCTCCTACAATGAGCAGTTCTTC
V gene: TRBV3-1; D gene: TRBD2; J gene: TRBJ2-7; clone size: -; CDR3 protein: CASSQVPGGYLGEQYF; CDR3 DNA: TGTGCCAGCAGCCAAGTTCCGGGAGGCTATCTGGGAGAGCAGTACTTC
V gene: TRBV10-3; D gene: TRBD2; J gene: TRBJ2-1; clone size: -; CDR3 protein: CAISDVAGGPDEQFF; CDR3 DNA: TGTGCCATCAGTGACGTAGCGGGAGGGCCTGATGAGCAGTTCTTC
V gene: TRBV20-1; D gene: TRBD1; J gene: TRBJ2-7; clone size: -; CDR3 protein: CSAPGTGGSYEQYF; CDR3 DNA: TGCAGTGCCCCAGGGACAGGCGGGTCTTACGAGCAGTACTTC
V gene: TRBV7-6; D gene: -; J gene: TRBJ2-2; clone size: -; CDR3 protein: CASSFRHTGELFF; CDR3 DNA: TGTGCCAGCAGCTTCCGGCACACCGGGGAGCTGTTTTTT
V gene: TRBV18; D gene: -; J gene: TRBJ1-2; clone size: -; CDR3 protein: CASSPDRYYGYTF; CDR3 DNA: TGTGCCAGCTCACCGGACAGATACTATGGCTACACCTTC
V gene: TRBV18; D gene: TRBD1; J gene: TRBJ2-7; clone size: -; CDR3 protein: CASSTNRGIEEQYF; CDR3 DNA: TGTGCCAGCTCAACAAACAGGGGAATAGAGGAGCAGTACTTC
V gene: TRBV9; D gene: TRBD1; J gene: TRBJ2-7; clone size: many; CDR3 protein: CASSPGTGGYPPYEQYF; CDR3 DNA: TGTGCCAGCAGCCCAGGGACAGGGGGTTATCCTCCCTACGAGCAGTACTTC
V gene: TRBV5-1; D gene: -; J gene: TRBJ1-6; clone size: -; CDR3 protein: CASSLGSTSNSPLHF; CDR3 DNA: TGCGCCAGCAGCTTGGGGTCCACTTCCAATTCACCCCTCCACTTT
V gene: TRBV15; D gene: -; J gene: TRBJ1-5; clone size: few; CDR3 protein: CATSRGDPHPYSNQPQHF; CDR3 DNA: TGTGCCACCAGCAGAGGGGACCCGCACCCCTATAGCAATCAGCCCCAGCATTTT
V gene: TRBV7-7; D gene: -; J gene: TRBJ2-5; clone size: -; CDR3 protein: CAIDVGETQYF; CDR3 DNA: TGTGCCATCGACGTCGGGGAGACCCAGTACTTC
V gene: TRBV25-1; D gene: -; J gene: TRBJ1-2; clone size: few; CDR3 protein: CASSELRDGYTF; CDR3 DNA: TGTGCCAGCAGTGAACTACGGGATGGCTACACCTTC
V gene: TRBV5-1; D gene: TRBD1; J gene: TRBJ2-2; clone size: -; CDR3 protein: CASSPDRVGPTGELFF; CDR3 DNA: TGCGCCAGCAGCCCGGACAGGGTAGGACCTACCGGGGAGCTGTTTTTT
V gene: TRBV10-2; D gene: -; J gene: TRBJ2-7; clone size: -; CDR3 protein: CAAGDGRYEQYF; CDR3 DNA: TGCGCCGCAGGGGATGGCCGTTACGAGCAGTACTTC
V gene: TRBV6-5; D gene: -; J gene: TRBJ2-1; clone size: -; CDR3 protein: CASSYPESGNEQFF; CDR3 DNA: TGTGCCAGCAGTTACCCGGAGTCTGGCAATGAGCAGTTCTTC
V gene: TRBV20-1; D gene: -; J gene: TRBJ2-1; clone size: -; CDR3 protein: CSARDSRKRNEQFF; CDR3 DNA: TGCAGTGCTAGAGACTCGAGGAAGCGAAATGAGCAGTTCTTC
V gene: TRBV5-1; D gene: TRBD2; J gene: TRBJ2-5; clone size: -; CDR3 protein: CASSLDIAGGLQETQYF; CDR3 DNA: TGCGCCAGCAGCTTGGATATAGCGGGAGGCCTCCAAGAGACCCAGTACTTC
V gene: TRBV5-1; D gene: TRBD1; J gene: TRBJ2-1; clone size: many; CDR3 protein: CASSLGDRVRVNEQFF; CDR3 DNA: TGCGCCAGCAGCTTGGGAGACAGGGTTAGAGTCAATGAGCAGTTCTTC
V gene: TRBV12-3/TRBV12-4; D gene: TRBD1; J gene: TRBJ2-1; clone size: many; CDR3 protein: CASSIDRGNEQFF; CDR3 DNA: TGTGCCAGCAGCATAGACAGGGGCAATGAGCAGTTCTTC
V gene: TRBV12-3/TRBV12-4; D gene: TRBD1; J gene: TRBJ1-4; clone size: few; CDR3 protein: CASSLGQGVANEKLFF; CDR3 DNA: TGTGCCAGCAGTTTAGGGCAGGGGGTTGCTAATGAAAAACTGTTTTTT
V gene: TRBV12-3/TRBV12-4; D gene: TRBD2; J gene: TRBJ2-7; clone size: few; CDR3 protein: CASSLSGGTSGFYEQYF; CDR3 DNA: TGTGCCAGCAGTTTAAGTGGGGGGACTAGCGGTTTCTACGAGCAGTACTTC
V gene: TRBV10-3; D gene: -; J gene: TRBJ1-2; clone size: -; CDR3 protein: CAITREANYGYTF; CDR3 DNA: TGTGCCATCACCAGGGAAGCTAACTATGGCTACACCTTC
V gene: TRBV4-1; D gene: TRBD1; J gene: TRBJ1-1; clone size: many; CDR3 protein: CASSRSETGVTEAFF; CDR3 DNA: TGCGCCAGCAGCCGAAGTGAGACAGGGGTAACTGAAGCTTTCTTT
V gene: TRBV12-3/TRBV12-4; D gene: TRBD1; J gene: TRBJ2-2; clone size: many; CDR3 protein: CASSSSGGRPGELFF; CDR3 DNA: TGTGCCAGCAGTTCTTCAGGGGGCCGGCCCGGGGAGCTGTTTTTT
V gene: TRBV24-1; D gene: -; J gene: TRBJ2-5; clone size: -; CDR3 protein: CATSDDGGRSQETQYF; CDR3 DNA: TGTGCCACCAGTGACGACGGAGGGAGGTCCCAAGAGACCCAGTACTTC
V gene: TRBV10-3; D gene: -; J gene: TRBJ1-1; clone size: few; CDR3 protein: CAISGYPDTEAFF; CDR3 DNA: TGTGCCATCAGTGGGTACCCCGACACTGAAGCTTTCTTT
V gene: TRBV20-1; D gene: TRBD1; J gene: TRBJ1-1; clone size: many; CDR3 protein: CSARDWGQVNTEAFF; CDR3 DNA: TGCAGTGCTAGAGATTGGGGACAGGTAAACACTGAAGCTTTCTTT
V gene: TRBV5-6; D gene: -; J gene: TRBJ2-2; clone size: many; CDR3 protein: CASSRPFGGGELFF; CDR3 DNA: TGTGCCAGCAGCCGTCCTTTTGGTGGCGGGGAGCTGTTTTTT
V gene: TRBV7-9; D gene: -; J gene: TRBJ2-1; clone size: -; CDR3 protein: CASSFLGRTDNEQFF; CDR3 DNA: TGTGCCAGCAGCTTCCTCGGCCGGACCGACAATGAGCAGTTCTTC
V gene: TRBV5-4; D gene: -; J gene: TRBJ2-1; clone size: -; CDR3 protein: CASSKGGEQFF; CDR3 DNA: TGTGCCAGCAGCAAGGGGGGTGAGCAGTTCTTC
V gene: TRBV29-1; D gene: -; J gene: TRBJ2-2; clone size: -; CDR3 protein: CSVGDGGTGELFF; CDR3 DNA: TGCAGCGTTGGGGACGGAGGAACCGGGGAGCTGTTTTTT
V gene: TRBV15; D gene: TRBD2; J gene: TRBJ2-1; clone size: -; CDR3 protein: CATTPWGGGDYNEQFF; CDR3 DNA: TGTGCCACCACCCCGTGGGGGGGGGGAGACTACAATGAGCAGTTCTTC
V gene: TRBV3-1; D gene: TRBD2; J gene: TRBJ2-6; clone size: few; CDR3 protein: CASSAGWDVAGYSGANVLTF; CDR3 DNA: TGTGCCAGCAGCGCTGGCTGGGACGTAGCGGGCTACTCTGGGGCCAACGTCCTGACTTTC
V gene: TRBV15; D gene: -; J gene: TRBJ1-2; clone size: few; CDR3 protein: CATSRDHSNYGYTF; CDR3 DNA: TGTGCCACCAGCAGAGACCACAGCAACTATGGCTACACCTTC
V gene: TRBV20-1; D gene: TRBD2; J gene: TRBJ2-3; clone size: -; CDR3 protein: CSAKLAGGADTQYF; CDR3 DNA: TGCAGTGCTAAACTAGCGGGAGGGGCCGATACGCAGTATTTT
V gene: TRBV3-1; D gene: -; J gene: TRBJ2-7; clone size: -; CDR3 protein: CASSQDLAIFSYEQYF; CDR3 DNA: TGTGCCAGCAGCCAAGACTTGGCTATATTCTCCTACGAGCAGTACTTC
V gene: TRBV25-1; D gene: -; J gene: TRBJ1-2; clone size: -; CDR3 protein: CASSELSMGDGNGYTF; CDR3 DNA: TGTGCCAGCAGTGAATTAAGTATGGGGGACGGGAATGGCTACACCTTC
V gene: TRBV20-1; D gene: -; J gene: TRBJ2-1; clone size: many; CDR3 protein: CSARDGRGGSYNEQFF; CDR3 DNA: TGCAGTGCTAGAGACGGAAGAGGAGGCTCCTACAATGAGCAGTTCTTC
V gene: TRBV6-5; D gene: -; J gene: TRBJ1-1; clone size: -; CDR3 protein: CASSYSYDDTEAFF; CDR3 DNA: TGTGCCAGCAGTTACTCGTACGACGACACTGAAGCTTTCTTT
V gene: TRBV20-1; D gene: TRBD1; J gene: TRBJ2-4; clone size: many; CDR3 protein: CSALPTDRGQVKNIQYF; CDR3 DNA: TGCAGTGCTCTTCCGACCGACAGGGGGCAAGTCAAAAACATTCAGTACTTC
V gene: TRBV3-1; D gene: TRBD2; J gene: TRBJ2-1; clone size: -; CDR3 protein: CASSPTSANNEQFF; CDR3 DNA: TGTGCCAGCAGCCCTACTAGCGCGAACAATGAGCAGTTCTTC
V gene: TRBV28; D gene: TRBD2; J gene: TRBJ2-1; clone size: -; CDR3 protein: CASSLLVGGLREQFF; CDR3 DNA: TGTGCCAGCAGTTTACTAGTGGGAGGGTTACGGGAGCAGTTCTTC
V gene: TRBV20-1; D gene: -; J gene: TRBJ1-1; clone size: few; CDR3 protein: CSADLGTEAFF; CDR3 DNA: TGCAGTGCTGATTTGGGCACTGAAGCTTTCTTT
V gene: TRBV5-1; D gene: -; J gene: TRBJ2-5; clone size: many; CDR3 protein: CASSAGFQETQYF; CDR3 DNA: TGCGCCAGCAGCGCAGGGTTCCAAGAGACCCAGTACTTC
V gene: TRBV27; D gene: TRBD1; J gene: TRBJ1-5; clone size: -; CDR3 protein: CASRPDRDRSQPQHF; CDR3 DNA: TGTGCCAGCAGGCCGGACAGGGACCGGAGTCAGCCCCAGCATTTT
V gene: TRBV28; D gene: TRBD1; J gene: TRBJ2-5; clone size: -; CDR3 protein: CASSFGAGTGGETQYF; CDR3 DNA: TGTGCCAGCAGTTTTGGAGCCGGGACAGGGGGTGAGACCCAGTACTTC
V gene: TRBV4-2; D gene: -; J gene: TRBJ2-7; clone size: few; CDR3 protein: CASSHQGLSSYEQYF; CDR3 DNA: TGTGCCAGCAGCCATCAGGGCCTCTCCTCCTACGAGCAGTACTTC
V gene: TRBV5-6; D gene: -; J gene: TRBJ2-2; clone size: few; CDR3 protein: CASRKEAAHYTGELFF; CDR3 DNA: TGTGCCAGCAGGAAAGAGGCAGCCCATTACACCGGGGAGCTGTTTTTT
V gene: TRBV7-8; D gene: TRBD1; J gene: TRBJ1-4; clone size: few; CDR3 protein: CASRQGWTNEKLFF; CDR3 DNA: TGTGCCAGTAGACAGGGTTGGACTAATGAAAAACTGTTTTTT
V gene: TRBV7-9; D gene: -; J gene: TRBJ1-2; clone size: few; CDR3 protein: CASTKLNGDYGYTF; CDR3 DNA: TGTGCCAGCACCAAATTAAACGGGGACTATGGCTACACCTTC